This TCR beta chain emerged from a study of shared clonotypes between healthy human individuals. Generated by immunoSEQ multiplex PCR, the TCRdb table keeps only in-frame clones and is missing some. The profile covers roughly 2.2 million clones, with around 93% appearing a single time and around 0.4% taken by the ten largest. Germline V gives CDR1 SGDLS, CDR2 YYNGEE. This CDR3 has 14 amino acids. The ends were cut back, 0 bases at V and 4 bases at J, with 10 bases in the middle. Sequences were obtained from naive CD4+ T cells from PBMCs. Regarding subset: CD45RA+ positively selected. The receptor comes from a man in his late teens or twenties in good health. Some clones in this sample may be carry-over from other donors' samples. This chain connects TRBV9 to TRBJ1-1; D possibly corresponds to TRBD1 (5 bases). The CDR3 DNA follows: TGTGCCAGCAGCGTAGCTTCCAGGGCCACTGAAGCTTTCTTT. It translates to CASSVASRATEAFF.